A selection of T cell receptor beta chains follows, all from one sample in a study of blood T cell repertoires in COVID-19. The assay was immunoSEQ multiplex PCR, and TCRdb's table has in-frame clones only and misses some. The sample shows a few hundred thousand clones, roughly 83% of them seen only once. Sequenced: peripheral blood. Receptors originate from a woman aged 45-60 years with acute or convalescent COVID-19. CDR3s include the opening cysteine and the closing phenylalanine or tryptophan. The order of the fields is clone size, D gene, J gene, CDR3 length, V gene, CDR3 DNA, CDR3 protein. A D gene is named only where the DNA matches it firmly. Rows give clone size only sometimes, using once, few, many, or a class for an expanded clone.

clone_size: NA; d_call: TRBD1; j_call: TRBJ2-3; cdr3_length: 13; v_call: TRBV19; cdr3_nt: TGTGCCAGCTGGGACAGGTCCACAGATACGCAGTATTTT; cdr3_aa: CASWDRSTDTQYF
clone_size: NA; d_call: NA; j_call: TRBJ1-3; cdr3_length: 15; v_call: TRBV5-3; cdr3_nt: TGTGCCAGAAGCCTCCAACGGGGCTCTGGAAACACCATATATTTT; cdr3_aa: CARSLQRGSGNTIYF
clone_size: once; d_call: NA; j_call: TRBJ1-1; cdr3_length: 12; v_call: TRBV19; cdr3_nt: TGTGCCAGTAGTCGCAGAAACACTGAAGCTTTCTTT; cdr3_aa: CASSRRNTEAFF
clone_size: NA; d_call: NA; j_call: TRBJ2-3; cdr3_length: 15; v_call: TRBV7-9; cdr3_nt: TGTGCCAGCAGCTCCGAAACTAGTTTCACAGATACGCAGTATTTT; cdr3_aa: CASSSETSFTDTQYF
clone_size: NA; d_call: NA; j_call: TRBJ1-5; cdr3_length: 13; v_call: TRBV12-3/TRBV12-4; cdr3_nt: TGTGCCAGCAGTCGACAGTTGGCTCAGCCCCAGCATTTT; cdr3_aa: CASSRQLAQPQHF
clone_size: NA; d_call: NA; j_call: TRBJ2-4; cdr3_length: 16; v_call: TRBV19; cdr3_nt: TGTGCCAGTAGGAGGACGACAGATCTAGCCAAAAACATTCAGTACTTC; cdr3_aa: CASRRTTDLAKNIQYF
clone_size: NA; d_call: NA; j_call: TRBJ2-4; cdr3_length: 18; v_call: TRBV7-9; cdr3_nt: TGTGCCAGCAGCTTAGAGGCCGACATTTTCCTAGCCAAAAACATTCAGTACTTC; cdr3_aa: CASSLEADIFLAKNIQYF
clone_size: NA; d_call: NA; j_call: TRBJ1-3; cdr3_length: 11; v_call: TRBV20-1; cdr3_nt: TGCAGTGCAAGGCAGGGGAACACCATATATTTT; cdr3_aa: CSARQGNTIYF
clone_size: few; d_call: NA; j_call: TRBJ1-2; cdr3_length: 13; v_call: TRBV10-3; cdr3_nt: TGTGCCATCAGTGGGTTCAGGGAACATGGCTACACCTTC; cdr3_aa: CAISGFREHGYTF
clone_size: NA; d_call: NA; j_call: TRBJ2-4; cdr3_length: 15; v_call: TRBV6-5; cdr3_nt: TGTGCCAGCAGTACAGGGGGGGCGACTAAAAACATTCAGTACTTC; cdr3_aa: CASSTGGATKNIQYF
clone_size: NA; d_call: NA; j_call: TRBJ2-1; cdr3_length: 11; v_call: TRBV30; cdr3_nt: TGTGCCTGGAGTGTTATCGATGAGCAGTTCTTC; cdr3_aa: CAWSVIDEQFF
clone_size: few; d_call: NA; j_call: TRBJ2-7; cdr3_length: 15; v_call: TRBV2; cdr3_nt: TGTGCCAGCAGTGAAGCGCACGGGTTTTCCTACGAGCAGTACTTC; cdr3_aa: CASSEAHGFSYEQYF
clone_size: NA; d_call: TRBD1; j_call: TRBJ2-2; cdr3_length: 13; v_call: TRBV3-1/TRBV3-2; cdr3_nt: TGTGCCAGCAGCCAAGGACAGGGTAGGGAGCTGTTTTTT; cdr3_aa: CASSQGQGRELFF
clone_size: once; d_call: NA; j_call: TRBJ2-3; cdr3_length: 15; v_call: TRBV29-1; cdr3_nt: TGCAGCGTCGCCCTGGGGCGAACCAACACAGATACGCAGTATTTT; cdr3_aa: CSVALGRTNTDTQYF
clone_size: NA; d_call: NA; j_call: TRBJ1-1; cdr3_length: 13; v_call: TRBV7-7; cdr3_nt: TGTGCCAGCAGCCGACAGTTGAACACTGAAGCTTTCTTT; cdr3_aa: CASSRQLNTEAFF
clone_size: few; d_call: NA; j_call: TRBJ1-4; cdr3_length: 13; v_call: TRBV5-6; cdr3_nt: TGTGCCAGCAGCTTCCAGGGTGGTGAAAAACTGTTTTTT; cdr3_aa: CASSFQGGEKLFF
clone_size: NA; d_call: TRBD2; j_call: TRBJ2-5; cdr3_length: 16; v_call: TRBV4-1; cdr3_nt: TGCGCCAGCAGCCACCGGGGGGGGTTGGACCAAGGGACCCAGTACTTC; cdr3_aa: CASSHRGGLDQGTQYF
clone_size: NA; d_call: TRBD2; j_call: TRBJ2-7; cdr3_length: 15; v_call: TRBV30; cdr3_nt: TGTGCCTGGGGGGGGGTCGCAGGGAGCTCCTACGAGCAGTACTTC; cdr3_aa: CAWGGVAGSSYEQYF
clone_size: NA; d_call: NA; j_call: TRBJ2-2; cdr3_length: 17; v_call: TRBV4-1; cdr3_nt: TGCGCCAGCAGCCCCGCCTGGATGGGCTTACACACCGGGGAGCTGTTTTTT; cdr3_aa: CASSPAWMGLHTGELFF
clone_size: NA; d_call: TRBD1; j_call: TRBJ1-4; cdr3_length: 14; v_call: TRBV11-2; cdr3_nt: TGTGCCAGCAGCTCACGGGACAGTAATGAAAAACTGTTTTTT; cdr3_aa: CASSSRDSNEKLFF
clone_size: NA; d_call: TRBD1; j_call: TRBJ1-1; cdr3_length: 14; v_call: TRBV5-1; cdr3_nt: TGCGCCAGCAGCCGAGTTATGACAGGGGATGAAGCTTTCTTT; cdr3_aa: CASSRVMTGDEAFF
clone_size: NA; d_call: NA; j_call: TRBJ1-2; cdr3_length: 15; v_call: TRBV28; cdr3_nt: TGTGCCAGCAGTCTACCCCAGGGGCTCCCGTATGGCTACACCTTC; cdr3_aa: CASSLPQGLPYGYTF
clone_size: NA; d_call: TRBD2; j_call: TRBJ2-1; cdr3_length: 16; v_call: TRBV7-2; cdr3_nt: TGTGCCAGCAGCAGCCGGGGTAGCGGGAGGACCAATGAGCAGTTCTTC; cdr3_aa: CASSSRGSGRTNEQFF
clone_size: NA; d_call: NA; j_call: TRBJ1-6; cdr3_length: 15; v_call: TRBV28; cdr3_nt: TGTGCCAGCAGCGAACTGGGGGGGAGTAATTCACCCCTCCACTTT; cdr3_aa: CASSELGGSNSPLHF
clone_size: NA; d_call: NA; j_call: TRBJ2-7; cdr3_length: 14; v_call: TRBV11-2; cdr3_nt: TGTGCCAGCAGCCCAATGGGGGGGCGCGGCGAGCAGTACTTC; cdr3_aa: CASSPMGGRGEQYF
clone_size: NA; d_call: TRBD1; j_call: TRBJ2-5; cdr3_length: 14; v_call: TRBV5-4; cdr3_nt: TGTGCCAGCAGCTCTCGACAGGGGGAGGAGACCCAGTACTTC; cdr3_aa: CASSSRQGEETQYF
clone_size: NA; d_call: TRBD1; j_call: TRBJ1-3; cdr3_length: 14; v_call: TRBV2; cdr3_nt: TGTGCCAGCAGCCTAACGACAGGGTACGACACCATATATTTT; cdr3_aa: CASSLTTGYDTIYF
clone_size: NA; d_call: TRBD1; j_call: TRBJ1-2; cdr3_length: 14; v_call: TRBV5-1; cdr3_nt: TGCGCCAGCAGCTCGGGACAGCTTTTGGAGGAAAACACCTTC; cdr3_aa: CASSSGQLLEENTF
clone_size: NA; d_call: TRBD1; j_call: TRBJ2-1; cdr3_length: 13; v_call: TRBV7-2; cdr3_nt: TGTGCCAGCAGCGTAAGACAGGGCTTTGAGCAGTTCTTC; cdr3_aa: CASSVRQGFEQFF
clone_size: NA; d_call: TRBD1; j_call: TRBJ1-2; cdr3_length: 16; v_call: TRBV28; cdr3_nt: TGTGCCAGCACCCGACAGGGCGGAGCTGAACCCTATGGCTACACCTTC; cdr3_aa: CASTRQGGAEPYGYTF
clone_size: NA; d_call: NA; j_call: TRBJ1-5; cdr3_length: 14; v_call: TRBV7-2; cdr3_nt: TGTGCCAGCAGCTTAGCAGGGGAAACTCAGCCCCAGCATTTT; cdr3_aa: CASSLAGETQPQHF
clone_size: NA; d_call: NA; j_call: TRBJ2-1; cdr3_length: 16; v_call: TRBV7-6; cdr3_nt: TGTGCCAGCAGCGTTGCTACGGTGGGCCCCTACAATGAGCAGCTCTTC; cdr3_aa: CASSVATVGPYNEQLF
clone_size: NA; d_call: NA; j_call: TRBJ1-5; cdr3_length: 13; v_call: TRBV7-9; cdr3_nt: TGTGCCAGCAGCTTAAACTTCGGGACTGCTTGGCATTTT; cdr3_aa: CASSLNFGTAWHF
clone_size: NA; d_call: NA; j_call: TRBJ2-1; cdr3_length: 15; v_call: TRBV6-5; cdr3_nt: TGTGCCAGTGATTTTAGCGTCAGCTCCTACAATGAGCAGTTCTTC; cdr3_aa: CASDFSVSSYNEQFF
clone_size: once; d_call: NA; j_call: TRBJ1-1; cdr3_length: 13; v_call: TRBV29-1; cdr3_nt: TGCAGCGGTCGGGACACCCTTAACACTGAAGCTTTCTTT; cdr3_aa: CSGRDTLNTEAFF
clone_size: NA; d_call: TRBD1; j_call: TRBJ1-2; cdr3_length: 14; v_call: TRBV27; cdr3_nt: TGTGCCAGCAGTCCCCGACAGGGGAACTATGGCTACACCTTC; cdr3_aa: CASSPRQGNYGYTF
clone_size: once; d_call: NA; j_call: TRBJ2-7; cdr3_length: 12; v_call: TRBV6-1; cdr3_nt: TGTGCCAGCAGTGAAACTTCCTACGAGCAGTACTTC; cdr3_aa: CASSETSYEQYF
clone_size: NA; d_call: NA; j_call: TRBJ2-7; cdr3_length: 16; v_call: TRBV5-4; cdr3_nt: TGTGCCAGCAGCTTGGCCTCAGGGTCTCCCTCCTACGAGCAGTACTTC; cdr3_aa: CASSLASGSPSYEQYF
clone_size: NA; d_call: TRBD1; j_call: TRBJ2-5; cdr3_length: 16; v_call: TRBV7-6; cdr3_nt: TGTGCCAGCAAAACATGGGTGACAGGGGGCCAAGAGACCCAGTACTTC; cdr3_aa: CASKTWVTGGQETQYF
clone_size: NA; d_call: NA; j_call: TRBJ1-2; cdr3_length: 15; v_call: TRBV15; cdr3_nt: TGTGCCACCAGCAGGGCCCGGACAGTGAACTATGGCTACACCTTC; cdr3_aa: CATSRARTVNYGYTF
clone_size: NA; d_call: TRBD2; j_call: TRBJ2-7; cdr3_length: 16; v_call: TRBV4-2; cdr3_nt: TGTGCCAGCAGCCAAGATGAGGGAGCGGGAGAAGGGGAGCAGTACTTC; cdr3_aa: CASSQDEGAGEGEQYF
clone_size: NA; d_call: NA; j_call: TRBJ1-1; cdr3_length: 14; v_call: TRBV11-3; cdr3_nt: TGTGCCAGCAGCTTAGGTCCGAGGGCAGCTGAAGCTTTCTTT; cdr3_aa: CASSLGPRAAEAFF
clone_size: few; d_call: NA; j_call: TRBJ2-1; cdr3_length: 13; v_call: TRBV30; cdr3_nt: TGTGCCTGGAGGTCGGGATTTTACAATGAGCAGTTCTTC; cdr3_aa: CAWRSGFYNEQFF
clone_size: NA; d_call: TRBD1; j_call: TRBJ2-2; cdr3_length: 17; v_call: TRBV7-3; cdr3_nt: TGTGCCAGCAGTTTAACTCCTCAGGGGGCCAACACCGGGGAGCTGTTTTTT; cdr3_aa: CASSLTPQGANTGELFF
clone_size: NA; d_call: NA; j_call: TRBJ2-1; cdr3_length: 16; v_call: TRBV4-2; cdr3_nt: TGTGCCAGCAGCCCAGGGGGGCGGAGCTCCTACAATGAGCAGTTCTTC; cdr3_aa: CASSPGGRSSYNEQFF
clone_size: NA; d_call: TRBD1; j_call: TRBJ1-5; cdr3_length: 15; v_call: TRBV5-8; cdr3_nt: TGTGCCAGCAGCTTGGGGGGACAGGAAGATCAGCCCCAGCATTTT; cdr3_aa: CASSLGGQEDQPQHF
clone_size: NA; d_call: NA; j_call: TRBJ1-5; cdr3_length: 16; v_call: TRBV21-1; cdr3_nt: TGTGCCAGCAGCAAAGCCCAACAACGTAGCAATCAGCCCCAGCATTTT; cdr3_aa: CASSKAQQRSNQPQHF
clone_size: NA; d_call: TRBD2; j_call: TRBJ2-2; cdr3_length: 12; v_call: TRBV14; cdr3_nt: TGTGCCAGCAGCGGACTAGCCGGGGAGCTGTTTTTT; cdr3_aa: CASSGLAGELFF